This T cell receptor (beta chain) was sequenced for a study of T cell responses to AZD1222 COVID-19 vaccine. A single count supports this clone. Antigen: not known. Second doses were pooled across both intervals (about 4 or about 12 weeks). The CDR3 extends over 15 amino acids. Germline assignment: CDR1 SSHAT and CDR2 FNYEAQ (reference sequence). Trimming cost V 2 bases and J 4 bases; bases outside gene matches: 5. The protocol was immunoSEQ multiplex PCR, while the TCRdb copy is restricted to in-frame clones and leaves out a portion. The data show approximately 150,000 clones, roughly 87% seen once. Study-wide points: Following two doses of AZD1222, Spike-specific TCR breadth and depth rose. None of the repertoires were sampled until the peak T cell response had passed. Nearly half of unique spike-specific TCRs reportedly avoided B.1.351 and B.1.1.7 mutated regions.

V usage is TRBV7-7 and J usage is TRBJ2-1, with 7 bases lining up with TRBD2. The sequence was collected from an adult who received the AZD1222 COVID-19 vaccine. Source: peripheral blood, taken 28 days after the second AZD1222 dose. Here the CDR3 DNA reads TGTGCCAGCAGCTTATCCGGGGGAGGGTACAATGAGCAGTTCTTC. This gives the protein CASSLSGGGYNEQFF.